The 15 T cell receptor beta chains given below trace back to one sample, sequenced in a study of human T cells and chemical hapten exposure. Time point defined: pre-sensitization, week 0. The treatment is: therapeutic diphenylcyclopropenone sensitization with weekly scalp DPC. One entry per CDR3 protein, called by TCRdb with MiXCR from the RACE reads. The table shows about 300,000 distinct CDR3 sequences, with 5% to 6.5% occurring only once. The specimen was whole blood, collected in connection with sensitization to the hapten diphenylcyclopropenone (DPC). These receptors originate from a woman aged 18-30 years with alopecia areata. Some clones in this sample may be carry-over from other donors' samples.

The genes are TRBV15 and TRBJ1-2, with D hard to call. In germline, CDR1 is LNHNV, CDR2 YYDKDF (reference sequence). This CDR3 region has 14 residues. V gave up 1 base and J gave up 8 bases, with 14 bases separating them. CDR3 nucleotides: TGTGCCACCAGCAGAGCCGTCATGACGCCAGGCTACACCTTC. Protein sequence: CATSRAVMTPGYTF.

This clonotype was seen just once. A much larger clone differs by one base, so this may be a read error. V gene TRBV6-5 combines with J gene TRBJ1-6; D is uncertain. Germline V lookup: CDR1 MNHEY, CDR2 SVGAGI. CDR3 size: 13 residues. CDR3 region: CATSLRDRSPFHF. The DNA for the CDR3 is TGTGCCACCTCTCTTAGGGATCGGTCACCCTTCCACTTT.

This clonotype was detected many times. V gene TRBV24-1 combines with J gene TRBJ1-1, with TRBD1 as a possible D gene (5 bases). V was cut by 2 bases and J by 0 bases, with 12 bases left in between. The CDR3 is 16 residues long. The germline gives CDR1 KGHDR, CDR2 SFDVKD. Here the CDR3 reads CATSDYRSLMNTEAFF. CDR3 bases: TGTGCCACCAGTGATTACAGGTCTCTCATGAACACTGAAGCTTTCTTT.

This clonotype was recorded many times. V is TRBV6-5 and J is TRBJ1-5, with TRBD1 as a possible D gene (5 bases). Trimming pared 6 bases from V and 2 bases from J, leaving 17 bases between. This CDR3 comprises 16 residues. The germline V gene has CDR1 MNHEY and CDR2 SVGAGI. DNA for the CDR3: TGTGCCAGCAGCCTATTATGGGGGGAGGGCAATCAGCCCCAGCATTTT. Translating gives CASSLLWGEGNQPQHF.

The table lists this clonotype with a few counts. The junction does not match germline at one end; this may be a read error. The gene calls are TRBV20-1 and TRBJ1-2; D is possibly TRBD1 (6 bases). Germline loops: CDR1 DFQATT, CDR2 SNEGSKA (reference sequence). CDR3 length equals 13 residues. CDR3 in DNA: TGCAGTGCAAGAGACAGGAGCTCTTATGGCTACACCTTC. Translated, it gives CSARDRSSYGYTF.

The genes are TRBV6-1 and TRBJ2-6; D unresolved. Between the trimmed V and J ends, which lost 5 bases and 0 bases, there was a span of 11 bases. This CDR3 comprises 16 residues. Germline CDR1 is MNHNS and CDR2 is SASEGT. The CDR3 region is CASSNRIHSGANVLTF. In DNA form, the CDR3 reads TGTGCCAGCAGTAATAGAATCCACTCTGGGGCCAACGTCCTGACTTTC.

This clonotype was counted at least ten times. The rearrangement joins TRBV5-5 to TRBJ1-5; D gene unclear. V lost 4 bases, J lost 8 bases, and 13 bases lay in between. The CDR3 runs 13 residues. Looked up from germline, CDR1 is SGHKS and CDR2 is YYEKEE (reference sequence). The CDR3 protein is CASSPNHAEPQHF. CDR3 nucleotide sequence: TGTGCCAGCAGCCCCAACCATGCGGAGCCCCAGCATTTT.

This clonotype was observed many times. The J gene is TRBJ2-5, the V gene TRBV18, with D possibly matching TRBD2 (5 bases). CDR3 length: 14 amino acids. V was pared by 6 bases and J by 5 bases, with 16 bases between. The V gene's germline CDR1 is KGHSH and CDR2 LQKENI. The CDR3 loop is CASSPNGDRETQYF. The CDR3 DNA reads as TGTGCCAGCTCCCCGAACGGGGATCGGGAGACCCAGTACTTC.

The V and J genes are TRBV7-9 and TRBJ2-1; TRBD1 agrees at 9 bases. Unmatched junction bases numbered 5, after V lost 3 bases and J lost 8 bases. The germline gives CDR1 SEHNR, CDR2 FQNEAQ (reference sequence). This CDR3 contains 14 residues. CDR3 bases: TGTGCCAGCAGCTTCCGACAGGGGGGCGATGAGCAGTTCTTC. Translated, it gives CASSFRQGGDEQFF.

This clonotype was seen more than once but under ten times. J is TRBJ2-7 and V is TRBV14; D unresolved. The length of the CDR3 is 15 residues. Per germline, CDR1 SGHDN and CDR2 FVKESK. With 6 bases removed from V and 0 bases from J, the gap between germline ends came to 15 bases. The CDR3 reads CASRTTRRLSYEQYF. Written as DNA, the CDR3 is TGTGCCAGCAGGACGACCCGACGCCTCTCCTACGAGCAGTACTTC. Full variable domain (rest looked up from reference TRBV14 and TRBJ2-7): EAGVTQFPSHSVIEKGQTVTLRCDPISGHDNLYWYRRVMGKEIKFLLHFVKESKQDESGMPNNRFLAERTGGTYSTLKVQPAELEDSGVYFCASRTTRRLSYEQYFGPGTRLTVT.

In nucleotides, the CDR3 is TGCAGTGCTAGGCGGGCGGGGGGGACAGATACGCAGTATTTT. Its protein product is CSARRAGGTDTQYF. V usage is TRBV20-1 and J usage is TRBJ2-3, with 9 bases identical to TRBD2. This CDR3 spans 14 amino acids. V lost 3 bases, J lost 3 bases, and 4 bases stayed unmatched. CDR1 and CDR2 from the germline V gene are DFQATT and SNEGSKA (reference sequence).

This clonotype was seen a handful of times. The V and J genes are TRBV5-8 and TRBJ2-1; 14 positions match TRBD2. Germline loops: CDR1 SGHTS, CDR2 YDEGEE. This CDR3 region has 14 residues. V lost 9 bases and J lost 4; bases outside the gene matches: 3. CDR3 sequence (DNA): TGTGCCATAGGGACTAGCGGGGGTTACAATGAGCAGTTCTTC. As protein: CAIGTSGGYNEQFF.

CDR3 sequence (DNA): TGTGCCAGCAGCTCCGAAGGTCCCCCCCTCTATGGCTACACCTTC. This sequence encodes CASSSEGPPLYGYTF. This chain uses TRBV7-3 with TRBJ1-2; D remains ambiguous. Per germline, CDR1 SGHTA and CDR2 FQGTGA. Trimming removed 4 bases at V and 4 bases at J, with 16 bases between. The CDR3 spans 15 residues.

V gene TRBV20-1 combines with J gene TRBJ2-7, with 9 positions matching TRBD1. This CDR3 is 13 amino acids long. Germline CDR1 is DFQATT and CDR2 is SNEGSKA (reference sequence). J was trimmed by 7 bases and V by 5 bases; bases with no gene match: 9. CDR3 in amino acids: CSAARDRDGEQYF. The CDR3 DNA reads TGCAGTGCTGCGCGGGACAGGGACGGGGAGCAGTACTTC.

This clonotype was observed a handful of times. The CDR3 protein is CASSKGNADTQYF. The CDR3, as DNA: TGTGCCAGCAGTAAAGGGAACGCAGATACGCAGTATTTT. The rearrangement uses TRBV27 and TRBJ2-3; D ambiguous. Looked up from germline, CDR1 is MNHEY and CDR2 is SMNVEV (reference sequence). The CDR3 contains 13 residues. V was trimmed by 5 bases and J by 4 bases, leaving 10 bases between them.